Detailed here is one T cell receptor (beta chain). Clones were sequenced by immunoSEQ multiplex PCR, and TCRdb holds only the in-frame ones, with some missing. The sample comprises approximately 260,000 clones, roughly 89% of which are singletons, and 1.9% rests with the top ten. The sample comes from a study of blood T cell repertoires in COVID-19. Study overall: There were acute and convalescent COVID-19 samples, and they came from the United States, Italy and Spain.

Cohort allocation depended upon clinical history that participants reported. V was pared by 3 bases and J by 5 bases, with 5 bases of the junction left unmatched. Germline V gene sequence: CDR1 SGHTA, CDR2 FQGTGA. This CDR3 region has 16 residues. The receptor comes from a woman aged 60-75 years who had recovered from COVID-19. Sequencing input: PBMCs or T cells enriched from blood (not recorded which). The chain has TRBV7-3 and TRBJ2-2, with 11 nucleotides matching TRBD2. CDR3 coding DNA: TGTGCCAGCAGCTTGACCTTAGCGGGAGGGACCGGGGAGCTGTTTTTT. Translating it yields CASSLTLAGGTGELFF.